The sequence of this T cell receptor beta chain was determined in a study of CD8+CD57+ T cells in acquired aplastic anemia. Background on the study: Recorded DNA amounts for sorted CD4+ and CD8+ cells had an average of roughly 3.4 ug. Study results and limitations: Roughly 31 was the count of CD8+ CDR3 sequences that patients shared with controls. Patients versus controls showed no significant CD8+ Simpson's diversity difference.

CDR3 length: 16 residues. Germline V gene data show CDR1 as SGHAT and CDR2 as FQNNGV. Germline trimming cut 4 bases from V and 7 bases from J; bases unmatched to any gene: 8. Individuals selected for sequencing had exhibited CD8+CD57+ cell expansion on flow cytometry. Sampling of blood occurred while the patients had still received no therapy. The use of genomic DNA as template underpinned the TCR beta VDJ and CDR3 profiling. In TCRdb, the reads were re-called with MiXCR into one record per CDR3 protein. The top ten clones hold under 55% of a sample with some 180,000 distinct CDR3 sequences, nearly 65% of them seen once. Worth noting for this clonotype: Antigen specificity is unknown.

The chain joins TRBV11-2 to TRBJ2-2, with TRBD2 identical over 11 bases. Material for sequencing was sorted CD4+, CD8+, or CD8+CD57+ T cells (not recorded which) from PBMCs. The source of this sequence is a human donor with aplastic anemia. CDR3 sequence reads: CASSSSLAGAVGELFF. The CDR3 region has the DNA TGTGCCAGCAGCTCTTCACTAGCGGGGGCAGTCGGGGAGCTGTTTTTT.